Presented here are 15 T cell receptor beta chains from one specimen sequenced in a study of cytomegalovirus exposure and HLA in healthy donors. This PCR relied on a set of 60 Vbeta primers and 13 Jbeta primers. Only in-frame clones appear in the TCRdb table, and some are missing; sequencing was by immunoSEQ multiplex PCR. The table has approximately 110,000 clones, about 73% seen once. The sequenced material came from PBMCs. All receptors come from a woman between 45 and 60 years old in good health and CMV-seropositive.

The chain has TRBV6-5 and TRBJ1-2; D is uncertain. The CDR3 loop spans 13 amino acids. V was pared by 6 bases and J by 4 bases, with 12 bases between. In germline, CDR1 is MNHEY, CDR2 SVGAGI. The CDR3 loop reads CASRPPGTYGYTF. In DNA, the CDR3 is TGTGCCAGCAGACCGCCAGGAACCTATGGCTACACCTTC.

The V gene is TRBV6-5, the J gene TRBJ2-7, with a tentative D call TRBD1 (5 bases). Per the germline V gene, CDR1 is MNHEY and CDR2 is SVGAGI. This CDR3 is built from 16 residues. The V and J ends lost 0 bases and 0 bases respectively, with 12 bases between them. The CDR3 loop reads CASSYSSRTHSYEQYF. The CDR3, as DNA: TGTGCCAGCAGTTACTCGAGCCGGACACACTCCTACGAGCAGTACTTC.

The chain employs TRBV7-3 and TRBJ1-4, with D perhaps TRBD1 (5 bases). Trimming cost V 8 bases and J 7 bases, with 14 bases left between them. Per the germline V gene, CDR1 is SGHTA and CDR2 is FQGTGA. The CDR3 is 13 amino acids. This CDR3 reads CASVGQGIEKLFF. The CDR3 nucleotides read TGTGCCAGCGTTGGCCAGGGAATTGAAAAACTGTTTTTT.

This clone was found once. This chain joins TRBV28 and TRBJ1-4; 7 nucleotides agree with TRBD1. V was pared by 6 bases and J by 7 bases, with 5 bases of the junction left unmatched. Germline lookup yields CDR1 MDHEN and CDR2 SYDVKM. This CDR3 comprises 13 residues. CDR3 in DNA: TGTGCCAGCAGCCAGGGGGATTTTGAAAAACTGTTTTTT. This translates into CASSQGDFEKLFF.

This clone was found a few times. This chain links TRBV11-2 with TRBJ2-1, with 7 positions matching TRBD1. Germline CDR1 and CDR2: SGHAT and FQNNGV. The CDR3 extends over 14 amino acids. V was clipped by 5 bases and J by 7 bases; unmatched bases: 8. Here the CDR3 DNA reads TGTGCCAGCAGCCGAGGGGGCGTGGGGAATGAGCAGTTCTTC. Translated: CASSRGGVGNEQFF.

The gene calls are TRBV7-9 and TRBJ1-3, with 9 nucleotides matching TRBD1. Trimming removed 1 base from V and 2 bases from J; junction bases left unmatched: 3. This CDR3 is 16 amino acids long. Germline V gene sequence: CDR1 SEHNR, CDR2 FQNEAQ (reference sequence). CDR3: CASSLGTGAPGNTIYF. CDR3 nucleotide sequence: TGTGCCAGCAGCTTAGGGACAGGGGCGCCTGGAAACACCATATATTTT.

The rearrangement links TRBV10-1 to TRBJ2-3; a possible D gene is TRBD1 (5 bases). Germline V lookup: CDR1 WNHNN, CDR2 SYGVQD (reference sequence). With 2 bases removed from V and 6 bases from J, the gap between germline ends came to 12 bases. The CDR3 extends over 14 amino acids. CDR3 protein: CASSEKGIGDTQYF. DNA for the CDR3: TGCGCCAGCAGTGAGAAGGGGATAGGCGATACGCAGTATTTT.

The rearrangement joins TRBV4-2 to TRBJ2-7; possible D gene TRBD1, 6 bases. The CDR3 covers 16 residues. Trimming left V 0 bases short and J 6 bases short, with 18 bases between. CDR1 is LGHNA, CDR2 YNFKEQ, per germline. The CDR3, as DNA: TGTGCCAGCAGCCAAGATTTGGGGGCAGGGAGTCGCGAGCAGTACTTC. Translated: CASSQDLGAGSREQYF.

This chain connects TRBV7-9 to TRBJ2-1; tentative D call: TRBD2 (5 bases). The CDR3 spans 18 residues. Trimming stripped 5 bases from V and 8 bases from J, with 28 bases between. Germline values: CDR1 SEHNR, CDR2 FQNEAQ (reference sequence). As DNA, the CDR3 is TGTGCCAGCAGCCCTCGTGGTTCCAAGGGAGACCAACCCCATGAGCAGTTCTTC. Its translation is CASSPRGSKGDQPHEQFF.

This clone was observed once. The CDR3 DNA follows: TGTGCCAGCAGTTCCCTCCTAGATCGGTATGGCTACACCTTC. It yields the protein CASSSLLDRYGYTF. The chain carries TRBV28 and TRBJ1-2; unclear D gene. Trimming pared 4 bases from V and 5 bases from J, leaving 14 bases between. The CDR3 totals 14 residues. Germline CDR1 is MDHEN and CDR2 is SYDVKM.

V is TRBV7-3 and J is TRBJ2-5; D may be TRBD2 (6 bases). The CDR3 contains 15 residues. V was trimmed by 1 base and J by 3 bases, leaving 12 bases between them. Germline V gives CDR1 SGHTA, CDR2 FQGTGA. The CDR3: CASSLMVGGEETQYF. The CDR3 region has the DNA TGTGCCAGCAGCTTAATGGTGGGCGGGGAAGAGACCCAGTACTTC.

The sample holds a few counts of this clone. The V gene is TRBV4-1, the J gene TRBJ1-1, with TRBD1 identical over 9 bases. Germline trimming cut 3 bases from V and 4 bases from J; bases unmatched to any gene: 6. Per germline, CDR1 MGHRA and CDR2 YSYEKL. The CDR3 runs 15 residues. CDR3 bases: TGCGCCAGCAGCCAGGGCCCGGGACAGGGCACTGAAGCTTTCTTT. Translating it yields CASSQGPGQGTEAFF.

V usage is TRBV2 and J usage is TRBJ2-1, with 11 bases that match TRBD2. J lost 6 bases, V lost 6 bases, and 4 bases had no gene match. Germline V gene data show CDR1 as SNHLY and CDR2 as FYNNEI. This CDR3 region has 14 residues. Written as DNA, the CDR3 is TGTGCCAGCAGCGGGACTAGCGGCCCCAATGAGCAGTTCTTC. This codes for CASSGTSGPNEQFF.

The chain is built from TRBV29-1 and TRBJ2-1; D remains ambiguous. This CDR3 region has 12 residues. The V gene lost 2 bases and the J gene lost 7 bases, with 9 bases spanning the gap. Germline assignment: CDR1 SQVTM and CDR2 ANQGSEA. For the CDR3, the DNA is TGCAGCGTTGAACATCGGTGGAATGAGCAGTTCTTC. As protein: CSVEHRWNEQFF.

This clone appeared a few times. The chain has TRBV29-1 and TRBJ1-5; TRBD1 agrees at 8 bases. Germline V gene data show CDR1 as SQVTM and CDR2 as ANQGSEA. This CDR3 region has 13 residues. With V trimmed by 7 bases and J by 4 bases, 6 bases remained unmatched. The CDR3 bases are TGCAGCGCCGGACAGGGCCGGAATCAGCCCCAGCATTTT. Amino acids: CSAGQGRNQPQHF.